This T cell receptor beta chain emerged from a study of shared clonotypes between healthy human individuals. Measured with immunoSEQ multiplex PCR; TCRdb has only the in-frame clones, and not every one. The sample records roughly 2.4 million clones, almost 96% being singletons. Germline assignment: CDR1 GTSNPN and CDR2 SVGIG (reference sequence). V gave up 1 base and J gave up 0 bases, with 12 bases separating them. The CDR3 is made up of 15 amino acids. A note on this clone: Its antigen is not identified.

Regarding the study as a whole: Inspection by rarefaction showed sorted-subset sequencing to be incomplete despite large depth.

Sequencing was carried out using naive CD4+ T cells sorted from blood. The subset is: CD45RA+ positively selected. The chain combines TRBV30 with TRBJ1-1; perhaps TRBD1 as D (5 bases). This sequence originates from a man between 18 and 29 years old in good health. The CDR3 loop is CAWSGVGVMNTEAFF. CDR3 DNA: TGTGCCTGGAGTGGTGTAGGGGTAATGAACACTGAAGCTTTCTTT.